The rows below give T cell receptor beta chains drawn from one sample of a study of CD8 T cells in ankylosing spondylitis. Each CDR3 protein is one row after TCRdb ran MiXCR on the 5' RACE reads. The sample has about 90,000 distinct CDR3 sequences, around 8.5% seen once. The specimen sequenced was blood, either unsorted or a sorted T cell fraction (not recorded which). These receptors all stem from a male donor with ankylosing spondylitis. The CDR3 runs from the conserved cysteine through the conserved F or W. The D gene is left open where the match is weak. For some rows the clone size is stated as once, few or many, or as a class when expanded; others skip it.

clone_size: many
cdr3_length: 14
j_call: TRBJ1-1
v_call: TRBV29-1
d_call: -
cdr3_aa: CSVELGGENTEAFF
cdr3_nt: TGCAGCGTTGAACTAGGGGGGGAGAACACTGAAGCTTTCTTT

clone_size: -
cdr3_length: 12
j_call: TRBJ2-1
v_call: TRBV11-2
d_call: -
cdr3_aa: CASSTGRQGQFF
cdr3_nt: TGTGCCAGCAGCACGGGACGTCAGGGGCAGTTCTTC

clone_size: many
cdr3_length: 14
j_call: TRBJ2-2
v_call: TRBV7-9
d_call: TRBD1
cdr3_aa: CASSFGTGHGELFF
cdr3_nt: TGTGCCAGCAGCTTTGGGACAGGGCACGGGGAGCTGTTTTTT

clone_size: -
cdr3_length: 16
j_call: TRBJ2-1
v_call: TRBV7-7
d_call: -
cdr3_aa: CASSSMGSAAYNEQFF
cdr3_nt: TGTGCCAGCAGCTCTATGGGATCAGCCGCCTACAATGAGCAGTTCTTC

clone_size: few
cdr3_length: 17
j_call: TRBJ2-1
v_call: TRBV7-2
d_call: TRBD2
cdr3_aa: CASSLLGGRHSYNEQFF
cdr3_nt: TGTGCCAGCAGCTTATTGGGCGGGAGGCACTCCTACAATGAGCAGTTCTTC

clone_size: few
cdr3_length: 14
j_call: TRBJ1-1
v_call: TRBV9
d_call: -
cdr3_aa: CASSVYGGNTEAFF
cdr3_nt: TGTGCCAGCAGCGTATACGGGGGTAACACTGAAGCTTTCTTT

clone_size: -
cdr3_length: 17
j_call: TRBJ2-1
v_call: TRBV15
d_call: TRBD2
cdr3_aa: CATSSPWSGRTTNEQFF
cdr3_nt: TGTGCCACCAGCAGTCCCTGGAGCGGGAGGACGACAAATGAGCAGTTCTTC

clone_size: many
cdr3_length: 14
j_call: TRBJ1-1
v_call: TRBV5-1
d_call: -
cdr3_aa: CASSLARWNTEAFF
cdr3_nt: TGCGCCAGCAGCTTGGCCCGGTGGAACACTGAAGCTTTCTTT

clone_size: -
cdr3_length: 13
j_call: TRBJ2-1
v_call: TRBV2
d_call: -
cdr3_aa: CASSVPGDNEQFF
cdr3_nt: TGTGCCAGCAGTGTGCCGGGTGACAATGAGCAGTTCTTC

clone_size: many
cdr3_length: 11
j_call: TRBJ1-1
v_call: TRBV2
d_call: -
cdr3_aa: CASSEAPISGF
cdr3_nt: TGTGCCAGCAGTGAAGCTCCGATCTCGGGTTTT

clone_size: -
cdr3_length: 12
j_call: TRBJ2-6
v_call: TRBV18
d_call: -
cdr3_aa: CASSLWTDLVTF
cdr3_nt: TGTGCCAGCTCTCTTTGGACAGACCTGGTGACTTTC

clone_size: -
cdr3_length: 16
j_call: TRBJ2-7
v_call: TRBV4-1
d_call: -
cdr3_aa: CASSQGMVSGSYEQYF
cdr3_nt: TGCGCCAGCAGCCAAGGGATGGTCTCGGGCTCCTACGAGCAGTACTTC

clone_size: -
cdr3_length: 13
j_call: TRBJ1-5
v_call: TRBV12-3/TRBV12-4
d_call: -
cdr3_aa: CASSLAQNQPQHF
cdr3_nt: TGTGCCAGCAGTTTAGCCCAAAATCAGCCCCAGCATTTT

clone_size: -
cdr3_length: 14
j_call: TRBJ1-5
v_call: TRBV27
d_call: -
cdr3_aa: CASSLDQRNQPQHF
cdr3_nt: TGTGCCAGCAGTTTGGACCAACGAAATCAGCCCCAGCATTTT

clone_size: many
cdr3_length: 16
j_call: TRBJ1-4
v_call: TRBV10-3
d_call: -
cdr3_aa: CAISDRTDTTNEKLFF
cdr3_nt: TGTGCCATCAGCGACCGAACTGACACAACTAATGAAAAACTGTTTTTT

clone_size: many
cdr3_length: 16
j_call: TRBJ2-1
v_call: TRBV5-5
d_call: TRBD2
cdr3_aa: CASSLTSGRSGNEQFF
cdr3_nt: TGTGCCAGCAGCCTAACTAGCGGGAGGAGTGGCAATGAGCAGTTCTTC

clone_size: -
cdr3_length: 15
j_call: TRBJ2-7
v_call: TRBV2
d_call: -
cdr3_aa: CASSEELNSVREQYF
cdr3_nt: TGTGCCAGCAGTGAAGAACTAAACAGTGTCAGGGAGCAGTACTTC

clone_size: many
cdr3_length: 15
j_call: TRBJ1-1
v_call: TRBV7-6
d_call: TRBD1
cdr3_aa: CASSSGQGTNTEAFF
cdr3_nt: TGTGCCAGCAGCTCAGGACAGGGGACGAACACTGAAGCTTTCTTT

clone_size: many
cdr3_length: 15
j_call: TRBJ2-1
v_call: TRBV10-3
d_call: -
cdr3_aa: CAISTSGSSYNEQFF
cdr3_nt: TGTGCCATCAGCACATCAGGGAGCTCCTACAATGAGCAGTTCTTC

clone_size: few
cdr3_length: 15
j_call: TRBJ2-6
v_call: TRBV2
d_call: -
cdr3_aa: CASRGGGLGANVLTF
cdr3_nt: TGTGCCAGCAGAGGTGGGGGGCTTGGGGCCAACGTCCTGACTTTC

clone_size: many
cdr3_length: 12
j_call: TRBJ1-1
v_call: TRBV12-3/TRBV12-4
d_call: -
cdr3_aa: CASSGGNTEAFF
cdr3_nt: TGTGCCAGCAGTGGAGGGAACACTGAAGCTTTCTTT

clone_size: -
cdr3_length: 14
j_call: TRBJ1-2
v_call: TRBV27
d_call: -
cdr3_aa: CASSSPQGNYGYTF
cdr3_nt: TGTGCCAGCAGTTCGCCCCAGGGAAACTATGGCTACACCTTC

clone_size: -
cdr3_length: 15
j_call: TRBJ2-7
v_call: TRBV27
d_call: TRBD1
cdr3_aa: CASSHLGDRGYEQYF
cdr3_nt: TGTGCCAGCAGCCATTTGGGGGACAGGGGCTACGAGCAGTACTTC

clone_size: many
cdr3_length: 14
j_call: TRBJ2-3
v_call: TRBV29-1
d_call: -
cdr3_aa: CSVEGGRRTDTQYF
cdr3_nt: TGCAGCGTTGAGGGAGGCAGGCGCACAGATACGCAGTATTTT

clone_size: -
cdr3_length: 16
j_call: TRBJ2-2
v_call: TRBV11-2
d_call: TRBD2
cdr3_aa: CASSPLAGGDTGELFF
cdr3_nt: TGTGCCAGCAGCCCCCTAGCGGGAGGAGACACCGGGGAGCTGTTTTTT

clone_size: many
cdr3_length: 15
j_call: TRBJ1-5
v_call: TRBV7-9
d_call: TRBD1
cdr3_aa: CASSSSQGGNQPQHF
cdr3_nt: TGTGCCAGCAGCTCTAGTCAGGGGGGAAATCAGCCCCAGCATTTT

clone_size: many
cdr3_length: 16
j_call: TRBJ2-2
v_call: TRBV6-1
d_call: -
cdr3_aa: CASRMWQDTYTGELFF
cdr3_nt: TGTGCCAGCAGGATGTGGCAGGACACTTACACCGGGGAGCTGTTTTTT

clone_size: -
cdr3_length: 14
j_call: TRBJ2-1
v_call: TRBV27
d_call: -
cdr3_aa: CASSLYFVNSEQFF
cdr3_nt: TGTGCCAGCAGTTTATATTTTGTAAATAGTGAGCAGTTCTTC

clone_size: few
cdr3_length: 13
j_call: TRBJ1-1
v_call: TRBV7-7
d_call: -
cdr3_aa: CASSFLVRTEAFF
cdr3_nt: TGTGCCAGCAGCTTTCTGGTGAGGACTGAAGCTTTCTTT

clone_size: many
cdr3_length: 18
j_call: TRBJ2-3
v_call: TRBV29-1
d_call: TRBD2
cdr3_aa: CSVEDPSGVIGGTDTQYF
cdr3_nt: TGCAGCGTAGAGGATCCCAGCGGGGTAATAGGAGGCACAGATACGCAGTATTTT

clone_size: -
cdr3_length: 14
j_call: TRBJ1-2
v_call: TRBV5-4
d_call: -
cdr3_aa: CASSPGALLAGYTF
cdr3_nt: TGTGCCAGCAGCCCCGGGGCCCTCTTGGCTGGCTACACCTTC

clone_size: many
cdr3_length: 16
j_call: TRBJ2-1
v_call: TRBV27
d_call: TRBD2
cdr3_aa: CASSPPSGSVINEQFF
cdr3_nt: TGTGCCAGCAGCCCTCCTAGCGGGAGTGTTATCAATGAGCAGTTCTTC

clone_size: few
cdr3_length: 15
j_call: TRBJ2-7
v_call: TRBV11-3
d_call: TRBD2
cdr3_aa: CASSLAAGDSYEQYF
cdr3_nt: TGTGCCAGCAGCTTAGCGGCGGGAGACTCCTACGAGCAGTACTTC

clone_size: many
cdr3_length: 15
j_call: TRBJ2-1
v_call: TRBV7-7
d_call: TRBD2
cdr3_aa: CASSSGLAAYNEQFF
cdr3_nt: TGTGCCAGCAGCTCAGGACTAGCGGCCTACAATGAGCAGTTCTTC

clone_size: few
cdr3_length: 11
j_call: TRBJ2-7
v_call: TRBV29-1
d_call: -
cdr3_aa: CSVPGTPEQYF
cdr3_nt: TGCAGCGTCCCCGGGACCCCCGAGCAGTACTTC

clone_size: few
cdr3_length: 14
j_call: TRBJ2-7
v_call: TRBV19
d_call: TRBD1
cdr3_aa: CASSTGQLKDEQYF
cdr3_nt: TGTGCCAGTAGTACGGGACAGTTAAAGGACGAGCAGTACTTC

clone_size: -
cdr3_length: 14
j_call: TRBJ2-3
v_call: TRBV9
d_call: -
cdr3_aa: CASSEADSTDTQYF
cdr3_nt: TGTGCCAGCAGCGAAGCGGATAGCACAGATACGCAGTATTTT

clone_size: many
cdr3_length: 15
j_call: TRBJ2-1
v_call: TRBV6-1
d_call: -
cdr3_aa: CASREGRLSYNEQFF
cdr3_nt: TGTGCCAGCAGGGAGGGACGGCTCTCCTACAATGAGCAGTTCTTC

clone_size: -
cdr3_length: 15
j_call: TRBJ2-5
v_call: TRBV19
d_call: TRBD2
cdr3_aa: CASSIVSGSVETQYF
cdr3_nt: TGTGCCAGTAGTATAGTCAGCGGGAGTGTTGAGACCCAGTACTTC

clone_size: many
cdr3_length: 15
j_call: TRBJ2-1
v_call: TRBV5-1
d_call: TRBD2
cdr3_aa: CASSSAGGPYNEQFF
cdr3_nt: TGCGCCAGCAGCTCAGCGGGAGGGCCTTACAATGAGCAGTTCTTC

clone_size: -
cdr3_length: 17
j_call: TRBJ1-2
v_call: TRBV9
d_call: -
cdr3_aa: CASSALGGSREYYGYTF
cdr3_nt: TGTGCCAGCAGCGCTCTTGGGGGTTCTCGAGAGTACTATGGCTACACCTTC

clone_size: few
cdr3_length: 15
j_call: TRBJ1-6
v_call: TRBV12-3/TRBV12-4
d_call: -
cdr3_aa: CASSWGTLEGSPLHF
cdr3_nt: TGTGCCAGCAGTTGGGGGACCCTTGAGGGTTCACCCCTCCACTTT

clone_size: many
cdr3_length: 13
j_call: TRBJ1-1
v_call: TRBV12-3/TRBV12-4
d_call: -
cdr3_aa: CASSSVENTEAFF
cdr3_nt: TGTGCCAGCAGTTCTGTAGAGAACACTGAAGCTTTCTTT

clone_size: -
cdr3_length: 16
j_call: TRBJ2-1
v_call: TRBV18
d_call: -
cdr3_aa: CASSPTQGGCYNEQFF
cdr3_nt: TGTGCCAGCTCACCAACGCAGGGTGGGTGCTACAATGAGCAGTTCTTC

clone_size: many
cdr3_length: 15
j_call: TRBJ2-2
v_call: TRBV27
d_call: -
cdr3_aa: CASSSHRTVSGELFF
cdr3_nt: TGTGCCAGCAGTTCCCACAGGACAGTCTCCGGGGAGCTGTTTTTT

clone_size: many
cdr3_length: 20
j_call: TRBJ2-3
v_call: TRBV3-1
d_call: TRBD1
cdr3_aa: CASSQDLDRAYSRSTDTQYF
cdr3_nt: TGTGCCAGCAGCCAAGATCTGGACAGGGCTTATTCGCGCAGCACAGATACGCAGTATTTT

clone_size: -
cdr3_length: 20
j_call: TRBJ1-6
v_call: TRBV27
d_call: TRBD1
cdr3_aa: CASSLGGRLRDRAANSPLHF
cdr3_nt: TGTGCCAGCAGCCTAGGGGGTCGACTCCGGGACAGGGCGGCGAATTCACCCCTCCACTTT

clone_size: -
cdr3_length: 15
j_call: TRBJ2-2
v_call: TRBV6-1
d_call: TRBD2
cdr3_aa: CASRGTSGVTGELFF
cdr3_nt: TGTGCCAGCAGGGGAACTAGCGGGGTTACCGGGGAGCTGTTTTTT

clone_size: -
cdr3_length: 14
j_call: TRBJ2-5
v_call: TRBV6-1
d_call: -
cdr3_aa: CASRPRTAEETQYF
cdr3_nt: TGTGCCAGCAGACCGCGGACAGCTGAAGAGACCCAGTACTTC

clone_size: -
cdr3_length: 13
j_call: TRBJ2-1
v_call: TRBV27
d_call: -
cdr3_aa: CASSELGYNEQFF
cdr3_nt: TGTGCCAGCAGTGAACTAGGGTACAATGAGCAGTTCTTC

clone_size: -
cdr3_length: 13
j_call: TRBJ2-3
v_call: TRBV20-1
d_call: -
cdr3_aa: CSARPEAEDTQYF
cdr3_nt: TGCAGTGCTCGACCGGAAGCAGAAGATACGCAGTATTTT

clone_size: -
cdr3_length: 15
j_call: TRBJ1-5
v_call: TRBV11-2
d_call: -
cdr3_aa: CASSLIGNSNQPQHF
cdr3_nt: TGTGCCAGCAGCTTAATAGGCAATAGCAATCAGCCCCAGCATTTT

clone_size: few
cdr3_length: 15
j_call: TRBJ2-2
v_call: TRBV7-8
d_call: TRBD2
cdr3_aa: CASSGTSGSAGELFF
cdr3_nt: TGTGCCAGCAGCGGAACTAGCGGGAGTGCCGGGGAGCTGTTTTTT

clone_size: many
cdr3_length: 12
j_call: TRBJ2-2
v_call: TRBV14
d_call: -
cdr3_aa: CASSSRPGELFF
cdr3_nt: TGTGCCAGCAGCTCCCGCCCCGGGGAGCTGTTTTTT

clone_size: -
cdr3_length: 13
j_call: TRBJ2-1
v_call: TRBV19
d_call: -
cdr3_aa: CASSMGKGDEQFF
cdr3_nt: TGTGCCAGTAGTATGGGCAAAGGCGATGAGCAGTTCTTC

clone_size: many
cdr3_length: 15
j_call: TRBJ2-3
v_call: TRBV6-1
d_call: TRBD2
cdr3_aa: CASRAGTRDTDTQYF
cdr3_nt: TGTGCCAGCAGGGCCGGGACTAGAGATACAGATACGCAGTATTTT

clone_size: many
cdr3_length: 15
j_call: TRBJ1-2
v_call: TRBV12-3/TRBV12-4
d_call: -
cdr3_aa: CASSTNLQGSYGYTF
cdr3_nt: TGTGCCAGCAGTACCAATTTACAGGGTTCCTATGGCTACACCTTC

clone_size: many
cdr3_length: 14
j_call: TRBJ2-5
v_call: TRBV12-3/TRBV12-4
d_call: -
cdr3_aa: CASSFPEGEGTQYF
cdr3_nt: TGTGCCAGCAGTTTCCCAGAGGGGGAAGGGACCCAGTACTTC

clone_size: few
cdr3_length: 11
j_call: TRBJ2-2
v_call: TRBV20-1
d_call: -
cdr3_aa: CSARAGGELFF
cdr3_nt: TGCAGTGCACGGGCTGGCGGGGAGCTGTTTTTT